Shown below are 30 T cell receptor beta chains from a single sample sequenced in a study of blood T cell repertoires in COVID-19. TCRdb's table, derived via immunoSEQ multiplex PCR, lists solely in-frame clones and lacks some. The table records approximately 70,000 clones, approximately 90% of them present only once. The sample was peripheral blood. These receptors all come from a man aged 45 to 65 with COVID-19, enrolled during active disease.

This chain uses TRBV4-1 with TRBJ1-5; D may be TRBD1 (5 bases). V gave up 4 bases and J gave up 4 bases, with 11 bases separating them. The CDR3 spans 14 residues. CDR1 and CDR2 (germline): MGHRA, YSYEKL. The CDR3 sequence: CASSRGRGNQPQHF. CDR3 nucleotide sequence: TGCGCCAGCAGCCGGGGCCGTGGGAATCAGCCCCAGCATTTT.

This chain uses TRBV30 with TRBJ2-7; the D gene is possibly TRBD2 (5 bases). V gave up 0 bases and J gave up 1 base, with 7 bases separating them. In germline, CDR1 is GTSNPN, CDR2 SVGIG (reference sequence). The CDR3 sequence is 13 residues long. CDR3 sequence reads: CAWSVGLSYEQYF. The CDR3 nucleotides read TGTGCCTGGAGTGTCGGACTTTCCTACGAGCAGTACTTC. Supplemented by reference TRBV30 and TRBJ2-7, the full variable domain reads SQTIHQWPATLVQPVGSPLSLECTVEGTSNPNLYWYRQAAGRGLQLLFYSVGIGQISSEVPQNLSASRPQDRQFILSSKKLLLSDSGFYLCAWSVGLSYEQYFGPGTRLTVT.

The V gene is TRBV9, the J gene TRBJ2-1; 9 nucleotides align to TRBD2. Germline V gives CDR1 SGDLS, CDR2 YYNGEE. The CDR3 totals 15 residues. V trimming: 4 bases; J trimming: 3 bases; junction bases outside the gene matches: 5. The CDR3 spells CASSPRLADYNEQFF. The CDR3 nucleotides read TGTGCCAGCAGCCCACGACTAGCGGACTACAATGAGCAGTTCTTC.

For the CDR3, the DNA is TGTGCCAGCAGCCCCGGGACAGCTAACTATGGCTACACCTTC. Its protein is CASSPGTANYGYTF. V gene TRBV7-2 combines with J gene TRBJ1-2; TRBD1 agrees at 7 bases. Trimming removed 5 bases from V and 0 bases from J; junction bases left unmatched: 3. Per the germline V gene, CDR1 is SGHTA and CDR2 is FQGNSA. The CDR3 is 14 amino acids.

This chain links TRBV24-1 with TRBJ2-2; no clear D. The V gene lost 5 bases and the J gene lost 4 bases, with 10 bases spanning the gap. The germline gives CDR1 KGHDR, CDR2 SFDVKD. CDR3 length: 14 residues. The CDR3 spells CATSVNSGTGELFF. DNA of the CDR3: TGTGCCACCAGTGTAAACTCGGGCACCGGGGAGCTGTTTTTT.

The CDR3 sequence is CATSRDKYEQYF. CDR3 DNA: TGTGCCACCAGCAGAGACAAATACGAGCAGTACTTC. The rearrangement joins TRBV15 to TRBJ2-7; D gene ambiguous. This CDR3 has 12 residues. The germline gives CDR1 LNHNV, CDR2 YYDKDF (reference sequence). V gave up 0 bases and J gave up 4 bases, with 4 bases separating them.

The rearrangement joins TRBV4-3 to TRBJ2-7, with TRBD2 matching 11 bases. Losses at the gene ends were 4 bases for V and 2 bases for J; bases not matched to a gene: 4. This CDR3 region has 15 residues. CDR1 LGHNA and CDR2 YSLEER come from the germline V gene. As DNA, the CDR3 is TGCGCCAGCAGCCCCGGGACTAGCGGAGCCTACGAGCAGTACTTC. It encodes CASSPGTSGAYEQYF.

The chain couples TRBV10-3 to TRBJ2-5; 11 bases match TRBD2. The CDR3 is 17 residues long. Germline CDR1 and CDR2: ENHRY and SYGVKD. Trimming at V came to 4 bases and at J to 0 bases, leaving 7 bases not matched to a gene. CDR3: CAISGGLAGGNQETQYF. The CDR3 DNA sequence: TGTGCCATCAGTGGAGGTCTAGCGGGGGGTAACCAAGAGACCCAGTACTTC.

This clone occurred once. The chain uses TRBV13 and TRBJ2-3, with 8 bases identical to TRBD1. The CDR3 totals 17 residues. Germline V gene lookup returns CDR1 PRHDT and CDR2 FYEKMQ (reference sequence). J lost 1 base, V lost 3 bases, and 9 bases had no gene match. Here the CDR3 DNA reads TGTGCCAGCAGCTTCAAGTCAGGGGGCGCTGGCACAGATACGCAGTATTTT. Translation gives CASSFKSGGAGTDTQYF.

The chain employs TRBV7-3 and TRBJ2-1, with 7 bases identical to TRBD2. J was trimmed by 14 bases and V by 5 bases; bases with no gene match: 12. Germline assignment: CDR1 SGHTA and CDR2 FQGTGA. CDR3 length: 13 residues. CDR3 loop: CASSQSGAGVKFF. The DNA for the CDR3 is TGTGCCAGCAGCCAATCCGGTGCGGGAGTAAAGTTCTTC.

The V gene is TRBV6-5, the J gene TRBJ2-7; 10 bases are a match to TRBD1. With 6 bases clipped from V and 6 bases from J, the junction kept 8 bases outside the gene matches. Germline lookup yields CDR1 MNHEY and CDR2 SVGAGI. This CDR3 has 14 residues. The CDR3 coding sequence is TGTGCCAGCAGGATGGACAGGGGGTTTAGCGAGCAGTACTTC. Its protein is CASRMDRGFSEQYF.

V usage is TRBV19 and J usage is TRBJ2-1, with TRBD2 as a possible D gene (5 bases). The CDR3 is 19 residues long. Germline V gene sequence: CDR1 LNHDA, CDR2 SQIVND (reference sequence). V lost 9 bases to trimming and J lost 7 bases, with 34 bases between them. The CDR3 region has the DNA TGTGCCAGCCGACCGAGAGAACCCGACAACCTAGCTGTGATGAATGAGCAGTTCTTC. Protein sequence: CASRPREPDNLAVMNEQFF.

The V and J genes are TRBV18 and TRBJ1-2, with TRBD1 matching 9 bases. Germline-derived CDR1 and CDR2 are KGHSH and LQKENI. CDR3 size: 16 residues. Trimming took 2 bases from V and 6 from J; bases not matched to a gene: 10. The CDR3 reads CASSPEGTGNWNGYTF. The CDR3 DNA reads as TGTGCCAGCTCACCAGAAGGGACAGGGAATTGGAATGGCTACACCTTC.

This clone was counted a single time. The chain is built from TRBV30 and TRBJ2-7; TRBD1 matches 9 bases. J gave up 0 bases and V 6 bases, and 3 bases lay outside the gene matches. The CDR3 runs to 13 residues. Germline CDR1 GTSNPN, CDR2 SVGIG (reference sequence). DNA for the CDR3: TGTGCCTGTCGGGACAGGGCCTCCTACGAGCAGTACGTC. Protein sequence: CACRDRASYEQYV.

V is TRBV5-6 and J is TRBJ2-1, with a possible D match to TRBD2 (6 bases). CDR1 and CDR2 from the germline V gene are SGHDT and YYEEEE. Trimming shortened V by 0 bases and J by 0 bases, and 13 bases separated the two germline ends. The CDR3 loop spans 17 amino acids. This CDR3 is CASSLGSREHSYNEQFF. CDR3 DNA sequence: TGTGCCAGCAGCTTGGGCTCACGGGAGCACTCCTACAATGAGCAGTTCTTC.

The chain links TRBV3-1 (or the pseudogene TRBV3-2) to TRBJ2-1, with 9 bases fitting TRBD2. The V and J ends lost 6 bases and 6 bases, in that order; junction bases with no gene match: 9. The CDR3 sequence is 15 residues long. Germline CDR1 reads LGHDT; CDR2 reads YNNKEL (reference sequence). The CDR3 loop is CASSPPGLAGNEQFF. The CDR3 DNA is TGTGCCAGCAGTCCTCCGGGACTAGCAGGCAATGAGCAGTTCTTC.

The V call is TRBV19, the J call TRBJ2-3, with 10 nucleotides matching TRBD2. V lost 5 bases to trimming and J lost 1 base; unmatched junction nucleotides: 6. Germline CDR1 and CDR2: LNHDA and SQIVND (reference sequence). This CDR3 contains 16 residues. The CDR3 nucleotides read TGTGCCAGTAGTCCGCCCGGGACTAGCGGCACAGATACGCAGTATTTT. Amino acids: CASSPPGTSGTDTQYF.

This chain links TRBV5-1 with TRBJ1-1, with D unresolved. The V end was cut by 2 bases, the J end by 4 bases, with 18 bases between. CDR1 is SGHRS and CDR2 is YFSETQ in the germline V gene. CDR3 length: 16 amino acids. CDR3 in amino acids: CASSFNPGILSTEAFF. CDR3 sequence (DNA): TGCGCCAGCAGCTTTAATCCAGGAATCCTAAGCACTGAAGCTTTCTTT.

The CDR3 region is CATHLSRAGEKLFF. CDR3 sequence (DNA): TGTGCCACGCATCTAAGCAGGGCAGGGGAAAAACTGTTTTTT. V and J are TRBV2 and TRBJ1-4; TRBD1 might be the D (5 bases). The CDR3 has 14 amino acids. Per the germline V gene, CDR1 is SNHLY and CDR2 is FYNNEI. V was pared by 10 bases and J by 8 bases, with 20 bases between.

The rearrangement links TRBV7-8 to TRBJ2-7; no reliable D call. CDR1 is SGHVS and CDR2 is FQNEAQ in the germline V gene. The CDR3 is 14 residues long. Trimming pared 4 bases from V and 0 bases from J, leaving 10 bases between. CDR3 amino acids: CASSSHRGSYEQYF. The CDR3 region has the DNA TGTGCCAGCAGCTCCCATCGCGGCTCCTACGAGCAGTACTTC.

This chain uses TRBV27 with TRBJ1-3; 7 bases are shared with TRBD1. The CDR3 spans 14 residues. The ends lost 5 bases at V and 7 bases at J; junction bases unmatched: 8. Germline V CDR1 and CDR2: MNHEY, SMNVEV (reference sequence). CDR3 protein: CASSPRAGGNTIYF. The DNA of the CDR3 is TGTGCCAGCAGTCCAAGGGCAGGGGGGAACACCATATATTTT.

This rearrangement joins TRBV7-9 to TRBJ1-1; TRBD1 agrees at 7 bases. The germline V gene encodes CDR1 SEHNR and CDR2 FQNEAQ (reference sequence). V gave up 3 bases and J gave up 10 bases; unmatched junction bases: 5. The CDR3 runs to 12 residues. The CDR3 nucleotides are TGTGCCAGCAGCTTCAAACAGGGGTCAGCTTTCTTT. This encodes CASSFKQGSAFF.

The V call is TRBV6-2 or TRBV6-3, the J call TRBJ2-2; D possibly corresponds to TRBD1 (5 bases). Germline values: CDR1 MNHEY, CDR2 SVGEGT. The CDR3 has 14 amino acids. Trimming shortened V by 5 bases and J by 6 bases, and 13 bases separated the two germline ends. The CDR3 sequence is CASSLGRVAGELFF. In DNA, the CDR3 is TGTGCCAGCAGTCTGGGCAGGGTGGCCGGGGAGCTGTTTTTT.

The rearrangement joins TRBV3-1 (or the pseudogene TRBV3-2) to TRBJ2-2; maybe TRBD1 (7 bases). The CDR3 length is 18 residues. With 2 bases removed from V and 3 bases from J, the gap between germline ends came to 19 bases. CDR1 is LGHDT and CDR2 is YNNKEL in the germline V gene (reference sequence). The CDR3 nucleotides are TGTGCCAGCAGCCAACGACTCAGGGGGGTATTCGACACCGGGGAGCTGTTTTTT. This encodes CASSQRLRGVFDTGELFF.

The DNA of the CDR3 is TGCGCCAGCAGCCAAGAGTGGGGGGACCAAGAGACCCAGTACTTC. It encodes CASSQEWGDQETQYF. J is TRBJ2-5 and V is TRBV4-1, with TRBD2 as a possible D gene (6 bases). Trimming stripped 0 bases from V and 0 bases from J, with 8 bases between. This CDR3 comprises 15 residues. Looked up from germline, CDR1 is MGHRA and CDR2 is YSYEKL.

The J gene is TRBJ2-1, the V gene TRBV4-3; 8 bases agree with TRBD2. The trim removed 3 bases at V and 2 bases at J, leaving 3 bases unmatched. CDR1 and CDR2 from the germline V gene are LGHNA and YSLEER. CDR3 length: 15 amino acids. CDR3 protein: CASSQSGSPYNEQFF. The CDR3 bases are TGCGCCAGCAGCCAGAGCGGGAGCCCCTACAATGAGCAGTTCTTC.

The chain couples TRBV5-1 to TRBJ2-5, with 10 bases aligning to TRBD1. Germline V gene sequence: CDR1 SGHRS, CDR2 YFSETQ. With 5 bases clipped from V and 1 base from J, the junction kept 2 bases outside the gene matches. The CDR3 is 14 amino acids. The CDR3 protein is CASSWDRGQETQYF. The CDR3 bases are TGCGCCAGCAGTTGGGACAGGGGCCAAGAGACCCAGTACTTC. The full variable domain, in which reference TRBV5-1 and TRBJ2-5 provide the parts outside the CDR3, is KAGVTQTPRYLIKTRGQQVTLSCSPISGHRSVSWYQQTPGQGLQFLFEYFSETQRNKGNFPGRFSGRQFSNSRSEMNVSTLELGDSALYLCASSWDRGQETQYFGPGTRLLVL.

The chain combines TRBV6-5 with TRBJ2-1; D perhaps matches TRBD2 (5 bases). This CDR3 has 15 residues. Germline values: CDR1 MNHEY, CDR2 SVGAGI. V gave up 8 bases and J gave up 0 bases, with 14 bases separating them. The CDR3 loop reads CASALVAGSYNEQFF. The CDR3, as DNA: TGTGCCAGCGCTCTGGTGGCGGGCTCCTACAATGAGCAGTTCTTC.

The J gene is TRBJ2-3, the V gene TRBV6-4; 9 nucleotides align to TRBD2. Germline-derived CDR1 and CDR2 are MRHNA and SNTAGT. This CDR3 spans 15 amino acids. With V trimmed by 5 bases and J by 3 bases, 6 bases remained unmatched. CDR3 residues: CASSSGLARTDTQYF. CDR3 DNA: TGTGCCAGCAGTTCGGGACTAGCTAGGACAGATACGCAGTATTTT.

The chain recombines TRBV19 with TRBJ1-4; TRBD1 matches 10 bases. With V trimmed by 6 bases and J by 7 bases, 8 bases remained unmatched. Germline V CDR1 and CDR2: LNHDA, SQIVND (reference sequence). The CDR3 spans 15 residues. CDR3 sequence reads: CASRIQTGGGEKLFF. The CDR3 DNA reads TGTGCCAGTAGAATACAGACAGGGGGCGGTGAAAAACTGTTTTTT.